The T cell receptor (beta chain) under discussion was sequenced for a study of T cells after yellow fever vaccination (dated by TCRdb to about 2019). Background on the whole study: The SMART-Seq v4 Ultra Low Input RNA kit was used to prepare libraries from fractions with low cell numbers. To track T-cell clones before and after primary and booster YFV17D yellow fever vaccination, bulk TCR alpha and beta repertoires were sequenced longitudinally. Two healthy male donors, one aged 18 to 30 and one aged 30 to 40 years, made up the cohort. Blood was collected at multiple timepoints before and after primary and secondary immunization, and bulk PBMC replicates and cell subsets were isolated. Paper-wide results and their limitations: Compared with the primary T-cell response, the secondary T-cell response was weaker but faster, peaking on day 5 rather than day 15. After the booster, most clones that had expanded after primary vaccination were detected again (nearly 98% of CD4 and about 88% of CD8), suggesting broad maintenance of memory. A small fraction of clonotypes showed up in both the CD4 and CD8 compartments, probably as a result of convergent recombination. Because the study included only a couple of donors, the extent to which the findings can be generalized is limited. Because abundant contaminating clonotypes from the bulk population could be contained in FACS-sorted repertoires, computational filtering was required.

This clonotype was seen ten or more times. This receptor's antigen is unknown. Nothing much larger sits one base from this clone, and base qualities are not available. TCR cDNA was made using 5'RACE template switching, a step that added a universal primer site and unique molecular identifiers. Priming of cDNA synthesis was performed from both the TCR alpha and TCR beta constant segments. Library amplification used two PCR steps, and the second PCR step added sample barcodes and sequencing adapters. Sequencing of libraries was performed on Illumina HiSeq 2500 (2x100 bp) or NovaSeq (2x150 bp). Per the authors' processing: MIGEC handled demultiplexing of reads and collapsing into UMI consensus sequences, while MiXCR performed V(D)J alignment. Vaccine-responding clonotypes were defined with edgeR using replicate PBMC samples, requiring FDR below 0.01 and a log2 fold change above 5 up to day 15. Each bulk clonotype was labeled CD4 or CD8 based on which sequenced repertoire, CD4 or CD8, contained the clonotype at higher abundance. The raw public data were reprocessed by TCRdb itself: fastp quality trimming at Q25, MiXCR clonotype calling, in-frame beta chains only. Identical CDR3 proteins give one entry, which carries the most common genes and DNA. TCRdb, not the original authors, processed these V and J calls. This sample gives 140,000 to 150,000 distinct CDR3 sequences in total; more than 6.5% of them show up just once. The ten top clones hold 0.5% to 0.65% of the sample.

The CDR3 sequence holds 12 residues, the cysteine and phenylalanine included. The only DNA kept is the CDR3, 36 bases in frame from the first base. Deletion took 0 bases off V and 13 bases off J, with a span of 10 bases between the germline ends. The germline V gene encodes CDR1 SGHAT and CDR2 FQNNGV. The intended sense of this specimen's treatment or condition label: live attenuated yellow fever vaccine strain. A standard Ficoll-Paque protocol was used to isolate PBMCs from peripheral blood. Dynabeads CD4 and CD8 positive selection kits were used to isolate CD4 and CD8 T-cell fractions. TriZol was used to extract RNA from bulk PBMCs, from CD4 and CD8 fractions, and from dextramer-positive and dextramer-negative fractions.

The input for sequencing was CD4+ T cells sorted from PBMCs, taken 10 days after the yellow fever booster vaccination. This sequence originates from a man in his thirties or forties who received the YFV17D yellow fever vaccine. In this chain, TRBV11-2 is recombined with TRBJ2-1; TRBD1 is a possible D gene, resting on 5 matching bases. The nucleotide sequence is given as TGTGCCAGCAGCTTAGACAGGGAATTACAGTTCTTC. Translated, it gives CASSLDRELQFF.